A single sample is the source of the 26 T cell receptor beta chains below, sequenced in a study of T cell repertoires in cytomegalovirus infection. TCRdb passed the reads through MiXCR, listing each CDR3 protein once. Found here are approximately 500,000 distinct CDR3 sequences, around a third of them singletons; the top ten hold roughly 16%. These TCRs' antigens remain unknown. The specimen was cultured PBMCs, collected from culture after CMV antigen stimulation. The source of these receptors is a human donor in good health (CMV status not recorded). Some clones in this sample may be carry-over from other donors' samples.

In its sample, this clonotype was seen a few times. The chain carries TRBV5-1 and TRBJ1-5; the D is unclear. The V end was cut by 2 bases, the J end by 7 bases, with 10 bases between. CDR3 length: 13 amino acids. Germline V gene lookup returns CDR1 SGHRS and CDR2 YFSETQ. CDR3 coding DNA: TGCGCCAGCAGCTTCCCGGGTTGCCAGCCCCAGCATTTT. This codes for CASSFPGCQPQHF.

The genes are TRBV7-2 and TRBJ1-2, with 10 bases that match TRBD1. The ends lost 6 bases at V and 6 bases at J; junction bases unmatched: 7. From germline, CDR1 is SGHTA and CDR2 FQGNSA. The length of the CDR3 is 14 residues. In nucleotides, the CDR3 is TGTGCCAGCAGTTCCTGGGGACAGGGGCATGGCTACACCTTC. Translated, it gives CASSSWGQGHGYTF.

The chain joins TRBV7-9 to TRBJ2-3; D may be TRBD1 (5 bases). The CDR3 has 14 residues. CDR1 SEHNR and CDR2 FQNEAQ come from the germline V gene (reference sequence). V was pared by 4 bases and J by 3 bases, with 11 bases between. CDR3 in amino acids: CASSSGFRTDTQYF. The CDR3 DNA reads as TGTGCCAGCAGCTCAGGGTTTAGGACAGATACGCAGTATTTT.

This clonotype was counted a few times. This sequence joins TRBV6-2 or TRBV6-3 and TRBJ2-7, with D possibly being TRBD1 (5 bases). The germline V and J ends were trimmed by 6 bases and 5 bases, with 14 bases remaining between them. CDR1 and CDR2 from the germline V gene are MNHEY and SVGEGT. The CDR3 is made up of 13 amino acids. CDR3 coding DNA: TGTGCCAGCAGGCCTCCTTGGGGCGACGAGCAGTACGTC. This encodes CASRPPWGDEQYV.

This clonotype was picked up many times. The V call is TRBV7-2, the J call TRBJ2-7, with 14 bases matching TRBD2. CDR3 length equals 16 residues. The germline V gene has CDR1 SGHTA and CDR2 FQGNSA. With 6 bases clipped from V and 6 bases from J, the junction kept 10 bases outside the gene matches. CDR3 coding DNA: TGTGCCAGCAGAACCCAACTGGGACTAGCGGGAGCCGAGCAGTACTTC. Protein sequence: CASRTQLGLAGAEQYF.

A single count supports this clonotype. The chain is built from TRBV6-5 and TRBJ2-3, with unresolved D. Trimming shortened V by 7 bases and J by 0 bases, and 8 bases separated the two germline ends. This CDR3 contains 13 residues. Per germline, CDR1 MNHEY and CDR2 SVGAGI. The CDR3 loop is CASKRPSTDTQYF. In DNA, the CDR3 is TGTGCCAGCAAAAGGCCTAGCACAGATACGCAGTATTTT.

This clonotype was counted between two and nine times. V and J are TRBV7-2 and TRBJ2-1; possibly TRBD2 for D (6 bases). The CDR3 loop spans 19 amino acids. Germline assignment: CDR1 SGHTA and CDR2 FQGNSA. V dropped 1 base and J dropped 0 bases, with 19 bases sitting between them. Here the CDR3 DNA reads TGTGCCAGCAGCTTAGGGGCCGGTGGGAGGCGGGACTCCTACAATGAGCAGTTCTTC. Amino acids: CASSLGAGGRRDSYNEQFF.

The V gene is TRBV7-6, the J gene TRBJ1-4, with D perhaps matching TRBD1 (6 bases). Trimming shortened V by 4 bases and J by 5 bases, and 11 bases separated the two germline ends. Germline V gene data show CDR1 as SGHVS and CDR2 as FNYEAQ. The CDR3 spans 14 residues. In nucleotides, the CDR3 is TGTGCCAGCAGCTCAGCCGGGACAAATGAAAAACTGTTTTTT. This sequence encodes CASSSAGTNEKLFF.

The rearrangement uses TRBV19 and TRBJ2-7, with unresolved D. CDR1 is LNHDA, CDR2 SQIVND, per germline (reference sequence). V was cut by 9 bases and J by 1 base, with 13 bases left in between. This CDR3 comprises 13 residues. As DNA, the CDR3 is TGTGCCAGCCTAGGTGGGGATTCCTACGAGCAGTACTTC. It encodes CASLGGDSYEQYF.

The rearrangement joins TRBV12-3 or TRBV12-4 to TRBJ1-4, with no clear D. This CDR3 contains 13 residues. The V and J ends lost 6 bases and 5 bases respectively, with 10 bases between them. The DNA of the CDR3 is TGTGCCAGCAGCTTGCGGGTGAATGAAAAACTGTTTTTT. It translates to CASSLRVNEKLFF.

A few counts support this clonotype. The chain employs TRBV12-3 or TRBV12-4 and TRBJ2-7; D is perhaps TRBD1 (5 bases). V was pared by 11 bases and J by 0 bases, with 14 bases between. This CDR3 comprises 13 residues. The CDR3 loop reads CAVGHTTSYEQYF. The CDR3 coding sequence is TGTGCCGTCGGACACACGACCTCCTACGAGCAGTACTTC.

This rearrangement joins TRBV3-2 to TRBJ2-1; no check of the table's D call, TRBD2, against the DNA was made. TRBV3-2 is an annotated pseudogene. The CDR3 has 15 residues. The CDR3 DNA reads TGTGCCAGCAGCCAGATAGCGGGTCCCTACAATGAGCAGTTCTTC. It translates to CASSQIAGPYNEQFF.

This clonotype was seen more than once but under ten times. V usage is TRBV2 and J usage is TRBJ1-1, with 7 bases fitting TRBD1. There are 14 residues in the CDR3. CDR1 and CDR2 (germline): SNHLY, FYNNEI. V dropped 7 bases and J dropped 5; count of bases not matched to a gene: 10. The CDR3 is CASNPQGERTEAFF. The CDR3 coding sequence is TGTGCCAGCAACCCGCAGGGGGAGAGGACTGAAGCTTTCTTT.

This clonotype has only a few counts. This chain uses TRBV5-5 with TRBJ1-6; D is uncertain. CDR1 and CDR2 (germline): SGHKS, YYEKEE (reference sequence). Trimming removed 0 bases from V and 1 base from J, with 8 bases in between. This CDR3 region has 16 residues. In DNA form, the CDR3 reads TGTGCCAGCAGCTTGGAGATGGGGTCCTATAATTCACCCCTCCACTTT. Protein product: CASSLEMGSYNSPLHF.

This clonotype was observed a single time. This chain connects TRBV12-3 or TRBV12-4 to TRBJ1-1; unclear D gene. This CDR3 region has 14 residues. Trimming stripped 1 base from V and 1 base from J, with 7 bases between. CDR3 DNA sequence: TGTGCCAGCAGTTTAGGGATCGAGAACACTGAAGCTTTCTTT. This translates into CASSLGIENTEAFF.

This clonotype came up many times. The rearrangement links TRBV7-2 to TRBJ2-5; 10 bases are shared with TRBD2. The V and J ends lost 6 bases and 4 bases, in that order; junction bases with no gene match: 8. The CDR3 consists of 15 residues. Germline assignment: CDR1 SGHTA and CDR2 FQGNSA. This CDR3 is CASRPVWTSGETQYF. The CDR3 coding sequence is TGTGCCAGCAGACCTGTTTGGACTAGCGGAGAGACCCAGTACTTC.

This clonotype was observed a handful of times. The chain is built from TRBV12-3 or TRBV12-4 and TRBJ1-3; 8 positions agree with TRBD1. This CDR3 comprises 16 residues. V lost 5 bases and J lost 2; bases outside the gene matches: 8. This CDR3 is CASSLWTGMAGNTIYF. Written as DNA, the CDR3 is TGTGCCAGCAGTCTCTGGACAGGGATGGCTGGAAACACCATATATTTT.

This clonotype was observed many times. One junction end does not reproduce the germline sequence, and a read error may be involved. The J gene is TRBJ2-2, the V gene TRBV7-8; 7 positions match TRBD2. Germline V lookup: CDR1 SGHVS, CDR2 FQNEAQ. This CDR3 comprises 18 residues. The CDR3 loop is CATSFSPQRGPKAGELFF. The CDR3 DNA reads TGTGCCACCAGCTTCTCACCACAGCGGGGCCCAAAAGCCGGGGAGCTGTTTTTT. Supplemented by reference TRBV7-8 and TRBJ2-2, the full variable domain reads GAGVSQSPRYKVAKRGQDVALRCDPISGHVSLFWYQQALGQGPEFLTYFQNEAQLDKSGLPSDRFFAERPEGSVSTLKIQRTQQEDSAVYLCATSFSPQRGPKAGELFFGEGSRLTVL.

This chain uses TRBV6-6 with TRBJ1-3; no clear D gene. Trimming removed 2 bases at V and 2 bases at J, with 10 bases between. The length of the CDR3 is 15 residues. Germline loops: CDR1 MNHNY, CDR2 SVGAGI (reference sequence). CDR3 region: CASSYGAGAGNTIYF. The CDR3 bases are TGTGCCAGCAGTTACGGTGCGGGCGCTGGAAACACCATATATTTT.

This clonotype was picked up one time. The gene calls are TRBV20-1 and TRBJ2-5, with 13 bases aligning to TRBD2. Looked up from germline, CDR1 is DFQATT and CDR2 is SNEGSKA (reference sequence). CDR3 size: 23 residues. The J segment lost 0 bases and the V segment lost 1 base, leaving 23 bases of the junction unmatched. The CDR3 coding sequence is TGCAGTGCTAGAGTACCGGGACTAGCGGGGAGAGAGTTAAGGAGAGGGTACCAAGAGACCCAGTACTTC. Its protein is CSARVPGLAGRELRRGYQETQYF.

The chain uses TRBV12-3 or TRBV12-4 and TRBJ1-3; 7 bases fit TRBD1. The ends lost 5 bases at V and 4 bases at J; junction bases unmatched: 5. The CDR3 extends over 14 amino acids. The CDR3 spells CASSRRGLGNTIYF. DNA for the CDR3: TGTGCCAGCAGTAGAAGGGGGCTCGGAAACACCATATATTTT.

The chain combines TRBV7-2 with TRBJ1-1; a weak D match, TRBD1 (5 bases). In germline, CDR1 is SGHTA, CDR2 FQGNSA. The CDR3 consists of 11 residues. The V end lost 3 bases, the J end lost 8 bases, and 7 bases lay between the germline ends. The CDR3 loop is CASSLTAEAFF. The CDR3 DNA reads TGTGCCAGCAGCTTGACAGCCGAAGCTTTCTTT.

The CDR3, as DNA: TGCAGTGCTAGGGCAGGCCTGGGGAGCAATCAGCCCCAGCATTTT. The encoded protein is CSARAGLGSNQPQHF. The genes are TRBV20-1 and TRBJ1-5; D is unresolved. The V end was cut by 3 bases, the J end by 1 base, with 13 bases between. The CDR3 contains 15 residues. The V gene's germline CDR1 is DFQATT and CDR2 SNEGSKA (reference sequence).

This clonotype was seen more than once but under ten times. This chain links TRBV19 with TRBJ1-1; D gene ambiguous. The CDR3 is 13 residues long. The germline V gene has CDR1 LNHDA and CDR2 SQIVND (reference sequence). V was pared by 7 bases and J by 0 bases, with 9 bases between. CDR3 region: CASKGRMNTEAFF. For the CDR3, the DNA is TGTGCCAGTAAGGGAAGAATGAACACTGAAGCTTTCTTT.

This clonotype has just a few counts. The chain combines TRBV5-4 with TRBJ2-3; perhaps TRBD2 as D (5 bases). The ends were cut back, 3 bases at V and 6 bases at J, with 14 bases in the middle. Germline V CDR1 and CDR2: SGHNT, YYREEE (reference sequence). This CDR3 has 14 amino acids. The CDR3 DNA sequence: TGTGCCAGCAGCTCCGTGGGAGTAACGGATACGCAGTATTTT. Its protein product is CASSSVGVTDTQYF.

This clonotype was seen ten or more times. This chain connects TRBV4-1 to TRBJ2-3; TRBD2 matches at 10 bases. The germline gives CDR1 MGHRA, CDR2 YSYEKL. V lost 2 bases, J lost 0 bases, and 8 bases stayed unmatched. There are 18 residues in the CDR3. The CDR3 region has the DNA TGCGCCAGCAGCCAACTAGCGGGAGTTCGTAGTAGCACAGATACGCAGTATTTT. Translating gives CASSQLAGVRSSTDTQYF.